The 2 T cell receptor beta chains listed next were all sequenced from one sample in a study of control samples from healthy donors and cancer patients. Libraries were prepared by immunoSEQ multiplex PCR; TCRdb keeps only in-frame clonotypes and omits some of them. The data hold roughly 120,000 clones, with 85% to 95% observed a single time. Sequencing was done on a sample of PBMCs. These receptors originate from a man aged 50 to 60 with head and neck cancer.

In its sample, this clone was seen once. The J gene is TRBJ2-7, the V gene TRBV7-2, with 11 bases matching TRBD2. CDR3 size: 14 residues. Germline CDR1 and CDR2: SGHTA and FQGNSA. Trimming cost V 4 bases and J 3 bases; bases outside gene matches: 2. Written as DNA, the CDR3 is TGTGCCAGCAGCTGGGGACTAGCGGTCTACGAGCAGTACTTC. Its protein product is CASSWGLAVYEQYF.

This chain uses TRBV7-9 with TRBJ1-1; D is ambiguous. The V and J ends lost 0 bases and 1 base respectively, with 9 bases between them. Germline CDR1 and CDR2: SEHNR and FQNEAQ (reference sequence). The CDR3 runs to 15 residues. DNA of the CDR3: TGTGCCAGCAGCTTAGCGTACGAAGAGAACACTGAAGCTTTCTTT. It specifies CASSLAYEENTEAFF.